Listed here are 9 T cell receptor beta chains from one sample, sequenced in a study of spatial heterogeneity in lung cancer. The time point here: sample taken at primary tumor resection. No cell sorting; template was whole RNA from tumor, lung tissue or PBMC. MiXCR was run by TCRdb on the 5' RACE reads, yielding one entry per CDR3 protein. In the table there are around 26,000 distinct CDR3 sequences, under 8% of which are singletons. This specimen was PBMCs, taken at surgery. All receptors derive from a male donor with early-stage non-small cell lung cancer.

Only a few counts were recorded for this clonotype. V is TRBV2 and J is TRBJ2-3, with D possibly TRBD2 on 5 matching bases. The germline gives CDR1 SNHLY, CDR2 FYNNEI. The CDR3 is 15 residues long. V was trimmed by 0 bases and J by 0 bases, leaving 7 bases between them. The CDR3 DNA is TGTGCCAGCAGTGAAGCCGGGGTTAGCACAGATACGCAGTATTTT. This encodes CASSEAGVSTDTQYF.

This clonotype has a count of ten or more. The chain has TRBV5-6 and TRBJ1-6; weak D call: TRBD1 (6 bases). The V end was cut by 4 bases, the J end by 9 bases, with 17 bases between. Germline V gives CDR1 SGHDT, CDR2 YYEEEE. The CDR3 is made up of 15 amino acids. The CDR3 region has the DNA TGTGCCAGCAGCCCACTGAAGGGGGGGCGTTCACCCCTCCACTTT. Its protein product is CASSPLKGGRSPLHF.

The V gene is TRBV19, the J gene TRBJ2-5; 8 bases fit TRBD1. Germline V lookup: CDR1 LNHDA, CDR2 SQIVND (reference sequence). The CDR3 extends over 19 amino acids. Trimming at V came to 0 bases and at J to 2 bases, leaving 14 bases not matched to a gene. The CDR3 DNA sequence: TGTGCCAGTAGTATAGACCCGGGACAGGCCCTGCCACGTCAAGAGACCCAGTACTTC. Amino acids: CASSIDPGQALPRQETQYF.

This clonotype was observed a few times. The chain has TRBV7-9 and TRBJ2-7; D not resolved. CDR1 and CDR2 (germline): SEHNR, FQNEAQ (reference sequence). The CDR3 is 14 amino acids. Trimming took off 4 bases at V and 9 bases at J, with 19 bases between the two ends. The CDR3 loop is CASSSGTSGLGQYF. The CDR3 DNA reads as TGTGCCAGCAGCTCAGGCACCTCCGGGCTAGGGCAGTACTTC.

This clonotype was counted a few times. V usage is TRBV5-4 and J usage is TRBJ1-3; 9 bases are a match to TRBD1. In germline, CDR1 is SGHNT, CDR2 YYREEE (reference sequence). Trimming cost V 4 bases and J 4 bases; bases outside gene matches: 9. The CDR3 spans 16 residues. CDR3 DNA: TGTGCCAGCAGCCCGACCGGGACAGGGCTCGGAAACACCATATATTTT. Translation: CASSPTGTGLGNTIYF.

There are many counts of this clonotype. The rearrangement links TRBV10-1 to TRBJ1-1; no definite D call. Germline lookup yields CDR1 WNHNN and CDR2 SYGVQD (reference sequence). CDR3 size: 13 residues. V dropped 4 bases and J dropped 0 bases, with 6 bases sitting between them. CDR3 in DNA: TGCGCCAGCAGTGCTTCACTGAACACTGAAGCTTTCTTT. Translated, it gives CASSASLNTEAFF.

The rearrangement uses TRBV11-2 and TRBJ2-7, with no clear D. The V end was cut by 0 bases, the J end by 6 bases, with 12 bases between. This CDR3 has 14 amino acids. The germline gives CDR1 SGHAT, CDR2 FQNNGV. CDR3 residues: CASSLDLVQLEQYF. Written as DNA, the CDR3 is TGTGCCAGCAGCTTAGATTTGGTACAGCTCGAGCAGTACTTC.

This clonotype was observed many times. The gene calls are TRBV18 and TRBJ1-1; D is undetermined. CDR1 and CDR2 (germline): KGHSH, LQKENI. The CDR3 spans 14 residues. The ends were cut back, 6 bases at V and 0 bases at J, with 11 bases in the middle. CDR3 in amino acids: CASSPNRVNTEAFF. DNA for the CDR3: TGTGCCAGCTCCCCTAATCGGGTGAACACTGAAGCTTTCTTT. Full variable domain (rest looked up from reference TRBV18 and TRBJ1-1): NAGVMQNPRHLVRRRGQEARLRCSPMKGHSHVYWYRQLPEEGLKFMVYLQKENIIDESGMPKERFSAEFPKEGPSILRIQQVVRGDSAAYFCASSPNRVNTEAFFGQGTRLTVV.

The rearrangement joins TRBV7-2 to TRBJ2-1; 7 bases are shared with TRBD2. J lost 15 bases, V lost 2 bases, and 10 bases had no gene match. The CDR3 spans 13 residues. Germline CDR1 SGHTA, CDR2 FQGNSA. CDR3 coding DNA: TGTGCCAGCAGCTTAATCCGGACTAGTTATCCGTTCTTC. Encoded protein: CASSLIRTSYPFF. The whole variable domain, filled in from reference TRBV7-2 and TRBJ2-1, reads GAGVSQSPSNKVTEKGKDVELRCDPISGHTALYWYRQSLGQGLEFLIYFQGNSAPDKSGLPSDRFSAERTGGSVSTLTIQRTQQEDSAVYLCASSLIRTSYPFFGPGTRLTVL.